This TCR beta chain is from a study of blood T cells in healthy people across ages. Donors were systemically healthy Caucasian individuals from Russia aged roughly 6 to 90 years. Per the germline V gene, CDR1 is SQVTM and CDR2 is ANQGSEA. Germline trimming cut 7 bases from V and 4 bases from J; bases unmatched to any gene: 7. This CDR3 has 13 amino acids. Primers used in a second PCR of roughly 7 to 12 cycles were a sample-barcoded 5' primer and a J-beta primer mix. MiXCR, applied by TCRdb to the 5' RACE reads, yields one record per CDR3 protein. Of some 760,000 distinct CDR3 sequences detected, around 25% appear once; the ten largest clones hold 9.4%. In addition, the sample was reused for a study of T cells of mothers and their children.

This receptor was taken from a boy younger than 18 in good health. The chain uses TRBV29-1 and TRBJ1-5; TRBD1 matches at 7 bases. The specimen sequenced was blood. CDR3 sequence reads: CSALPDRNQPQHF. DNA for the CDR3: TGCAGCGCCCTACCGGACAGGAATCAGCCCCAGCATTTT.